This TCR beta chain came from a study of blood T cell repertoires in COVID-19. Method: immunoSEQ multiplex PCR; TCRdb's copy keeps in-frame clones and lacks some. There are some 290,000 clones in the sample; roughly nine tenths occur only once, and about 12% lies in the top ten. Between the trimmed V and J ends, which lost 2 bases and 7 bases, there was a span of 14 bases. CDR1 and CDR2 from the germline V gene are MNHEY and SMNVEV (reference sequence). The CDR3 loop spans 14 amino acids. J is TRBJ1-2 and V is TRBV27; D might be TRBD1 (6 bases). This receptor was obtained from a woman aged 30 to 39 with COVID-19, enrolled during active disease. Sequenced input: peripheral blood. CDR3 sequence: CASSLGQTVFGYTF. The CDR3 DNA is TGTGCCAGCAGTTTAGGACAGACCGTCTTTGGCTACACCTTC.